The 2 T cell receptor beta chains presented below share a single source sample, sequenced in a study of CD8+CD57+ T cells in acquired aplastic anemia. CDR3 and TCR beta VDJ profiling relied on a genomic DNA template. One entry per CDR3 protein results from TCRdb running MiXCR on the reads. The data contain about 420,000 distinct CDR3 sequences, around 72% of them singletons. The sample taken for sequencing was sorted CD4+, CD8+, or CD8+CD57+ T cells (not recorded which) from PBMCs. Source of these receptors: a human donor in good health, serving as a control.

On this clonotype itself: Germline and junction disagree at one end, which may indicate a read error. The CDR3 loop reads CASCGGLAVVDEQFF. As DNA, the CDR3 is TGCGCCAGCTGCGGGGGACTAGCGGTGGTGGATGAGCAGTTCTTC. The V gene is TRBV9, the J gene TRBJ2-1; 11 bases are a match to TRBD2. This CDR3 region has 15 residues. From germline, CDR1 is SGDLS and CDR2 YYNGEE. Full variable domain (remainder filled in from reference TRBV9 and TRBJ2-1): DSGVTQTPKHLITATGQRVTLRCSPRSGDLSVYWYQQSLDQGLQFLIQYYNGEERAKGNILERFSAQQFPDLHSELNLSSLELGDSALYFCASCGGLAVVDEQFFGPGTRLTVL.

This clonotype was detected only once. The CDR3 region is CASRLSGGFDTQYF. CDR3 DNA sequence: TGTGCCAGCAGACTTAGCGGGGGGTTTGATACGCAGTATTTT. The chain links TRBV7-8 to TRBJ2-3; 10 nucleotides match TRBD2. This CDR3 contains 14 residues. Trimming took 6 bases from V and 6 from J; bases not matched to a gene: 6. CDR1 and CDR2 (germline): SGHVS, FQNEAQ.